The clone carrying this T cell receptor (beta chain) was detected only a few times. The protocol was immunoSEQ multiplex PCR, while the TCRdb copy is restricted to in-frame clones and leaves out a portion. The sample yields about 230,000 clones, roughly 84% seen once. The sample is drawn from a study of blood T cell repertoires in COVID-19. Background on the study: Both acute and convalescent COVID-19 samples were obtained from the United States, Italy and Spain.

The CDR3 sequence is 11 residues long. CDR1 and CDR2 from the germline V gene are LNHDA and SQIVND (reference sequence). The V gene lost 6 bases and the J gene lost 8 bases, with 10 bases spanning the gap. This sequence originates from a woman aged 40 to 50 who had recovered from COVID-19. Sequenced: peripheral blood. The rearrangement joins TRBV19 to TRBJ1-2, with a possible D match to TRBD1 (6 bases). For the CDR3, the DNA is TGTGCCAGTAGCCGAGGGGGAGGCTACACCTTC. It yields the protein CASSRGGGYTF.